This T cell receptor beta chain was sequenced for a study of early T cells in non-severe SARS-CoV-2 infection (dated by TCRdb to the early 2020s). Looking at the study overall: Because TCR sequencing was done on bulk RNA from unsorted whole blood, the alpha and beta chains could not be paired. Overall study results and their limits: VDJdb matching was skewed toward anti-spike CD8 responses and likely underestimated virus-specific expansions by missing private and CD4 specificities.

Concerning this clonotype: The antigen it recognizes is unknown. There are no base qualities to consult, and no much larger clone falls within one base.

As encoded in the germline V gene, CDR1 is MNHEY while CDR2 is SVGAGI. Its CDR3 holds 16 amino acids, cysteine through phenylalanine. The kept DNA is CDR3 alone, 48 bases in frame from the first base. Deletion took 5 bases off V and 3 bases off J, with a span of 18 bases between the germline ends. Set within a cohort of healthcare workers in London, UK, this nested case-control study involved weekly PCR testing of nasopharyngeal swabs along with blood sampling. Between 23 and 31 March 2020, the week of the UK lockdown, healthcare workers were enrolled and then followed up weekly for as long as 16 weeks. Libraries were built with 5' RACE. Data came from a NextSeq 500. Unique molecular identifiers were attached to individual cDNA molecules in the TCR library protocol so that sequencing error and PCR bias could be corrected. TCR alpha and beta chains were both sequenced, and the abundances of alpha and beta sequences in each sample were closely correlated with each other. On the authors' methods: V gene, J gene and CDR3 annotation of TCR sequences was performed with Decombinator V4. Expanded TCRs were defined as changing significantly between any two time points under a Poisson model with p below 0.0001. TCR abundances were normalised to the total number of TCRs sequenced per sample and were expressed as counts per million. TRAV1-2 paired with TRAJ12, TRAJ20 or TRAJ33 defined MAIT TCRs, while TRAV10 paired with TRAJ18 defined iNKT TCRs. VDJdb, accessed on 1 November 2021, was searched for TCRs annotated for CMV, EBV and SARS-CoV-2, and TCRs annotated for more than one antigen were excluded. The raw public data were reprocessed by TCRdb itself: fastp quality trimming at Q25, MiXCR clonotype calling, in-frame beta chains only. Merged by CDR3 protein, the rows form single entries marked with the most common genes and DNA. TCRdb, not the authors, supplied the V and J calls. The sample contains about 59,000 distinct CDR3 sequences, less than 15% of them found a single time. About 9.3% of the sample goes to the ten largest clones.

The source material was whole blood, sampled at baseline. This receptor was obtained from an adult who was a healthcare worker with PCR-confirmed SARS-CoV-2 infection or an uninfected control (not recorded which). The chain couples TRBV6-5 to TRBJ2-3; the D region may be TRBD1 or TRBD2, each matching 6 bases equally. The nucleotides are TGTGCCAGCAGTACGGGACTCCTAGGGGGGACAGATACGCAGTATTTT. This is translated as CASSTGLLGGTDTQYF.